This TCR beta chain stems from a study of beta chain features in type 1 diabetes. The study, taken as a whole, reports: Among patients with Type 1 diabetes, TCRB CDR3s were moderately but significantly shorter in every one of the four CD4+ subsets. Patients with type 1 diabetes carried fewer insertions and had more deletions at their VDJ junctions. There was no resolution here of whether HLA type influences TCRB rearrangement.

This clone was counted between two and nine times. Its antigen is still unknown. Every bit of the isolated RNA underwent reverse transcription, so sequencing read expressed TCRB transcripts. An average of about 3.4 million reads was obtained for naive, central memory and regulatory T cell samples. Clones were sequenced by immunoSEQ multiplex PCR, and TCRdb holds only the in-frame ones, with some missing. Here the sample spans fewer than 900,000 clones, roughly 16% being singletons. Specimen: naive CD4+ T cells from blood. The receptor was isolated from a woman younger than 35 in good health.

The DNA of the CDR3 is TGTGCCAGCAGCCGAAGACCGAACACTGAAGCTTTCTTT. Translation: CASSRRPNTEAFF. V is TRBV7-2 and J is TRBJ1-1; D is uncertain. This CDR3 spans 13 amino acids. Trimming pared 5 bases from V and 1 base from J, leaving 8 bases between. Germline V CDR1 and CDR2: SGHTA, FQGNSA.